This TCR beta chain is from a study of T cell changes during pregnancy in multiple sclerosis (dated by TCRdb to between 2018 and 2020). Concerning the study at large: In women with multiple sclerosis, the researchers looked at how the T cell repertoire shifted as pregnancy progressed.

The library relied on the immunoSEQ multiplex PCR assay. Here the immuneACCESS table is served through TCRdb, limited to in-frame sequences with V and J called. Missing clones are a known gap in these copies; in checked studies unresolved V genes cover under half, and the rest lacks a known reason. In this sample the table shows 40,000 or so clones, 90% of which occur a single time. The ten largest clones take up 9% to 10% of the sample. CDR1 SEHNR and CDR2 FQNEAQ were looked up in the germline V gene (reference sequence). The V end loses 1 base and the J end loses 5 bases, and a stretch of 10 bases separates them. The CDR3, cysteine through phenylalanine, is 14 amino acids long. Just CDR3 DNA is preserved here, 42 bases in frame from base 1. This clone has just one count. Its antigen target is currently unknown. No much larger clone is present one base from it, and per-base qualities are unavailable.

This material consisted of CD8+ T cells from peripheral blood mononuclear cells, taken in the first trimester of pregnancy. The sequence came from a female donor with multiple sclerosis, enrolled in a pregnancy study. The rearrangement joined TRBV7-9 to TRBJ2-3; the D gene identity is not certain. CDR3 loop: CASSLDTTLDTQYF. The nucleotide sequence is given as TGTGCCAGCAGCTTAGACACTACTCTAGATACGCAGTATTTT.